This T cell receptor beta chain stems from a study of blood T cell repertoires in COVID-19. The V end lost 3 bases, the J end lost 5 bases, and 13 bases lay between the germline ends. The germline V gene encodes CDR1 DFQATT and CDR2 SNEGSKA (reference sequence). The CDR3 length is 13 residues. While infection was still active, Seattle patients were enrolled and then followed longitudinally. Per the authors' pipeline: Nucleated cell counts were estimated from reference gene primer amplification. Only in-frame clones appear in the TCRdb table, and some are missing; sequencing was by immunoSEQ multiplex PCR. Clonal size and the V and J genes are those of that table, whereas D and trimming came from the DNA. The data contain approximately 240,000 clones, approximately 86% of them singletons.

The chain has TRBV20-1 and TRBJ1-2, with D possibly TRBD1 on 5 matching bases. Specimen: peripheral blood. The receptor was derived from a woman aged 30 to 39 with COVID-19, enrolled during active disease. The CDR3 is CSASAGGLYGYTF. CDR3 coding DNA: TGCAGTGCTAGTGCGGGGGGGTTATATGGCTACACCTTC.